Below, 25 T cell receptor beta chains from the same sample are listed, as sequenced in a study of T cells in tuberculosis. Generated by immunoSEQ multiplex PCR, the TCRdb table keeps only in-frame clones and is missing some. The top ten hold 1.5% to 2% of the sample, which has 80,000 to 100,000 clones, roughly 93% seen once. Cells were sorted from thawed PBMC rested overnight and stained with GMM-loaded CD1B tetramer, viability dye and anti-CD3. The lipid loaded on the CD1B tetramers was C32 glucose monomycolate from Rhodococcus equi. Source material: CD1b-GMM tetramer-negative cells sorted from PBMCs. These receptors all stem from an adult woman with latent tuberculosis.

The rearrangement uses TRBV11-3 and TRBJ2-1; tentative D call: TRBD2 (5 bases). Germline CDR1 SGHNT, CDR2 YENEEA. The CDR3 extends over 11 amino acids. Trimming cost V 5 bases and J 9 bases, with 8 bases left between them. The CDR3 nucleotides read TGTGCCAGCAGCAGCGAGGGTGAGCAGTTCTTC. It encodes CASSSEGEQFF.

V and J are TRBV28 and TRBJ1-3; unclear D gene. Germline V CDR1 and CDR2: MDHEN, SYDVKM. The CDR3 totals 18 residues. Trimming removed 4 bases from V and 5 bases from J, with 24 bases in between. The CDR3 DNA reads as TGTGCCAGCAGTTCCGGTGGGAGTGAAGTCGCACACCGAAACACCATATATTTT. Protein product: CASSSGGSEVAHRNTIYF.

V usage is TRBV5-1 and J usage is TRBJ2-2; 8 bases are a match to TRBD1. Germline CDR1 reads SGHRS; CDR2 reads YFSETQ. The junction had 3 bases not matched to a gene; V was cut back by 4 bases and J by 1 base. CDR3 length equals 15 residues. The CDR3 DNA follows: TGCGCCAGCAGCATCGGGACAGGGAACACCGGGGAGCTGTTTTTT. Translated: CASSIGTGNTGELFF.

This clone has only one observation. V usage is TRBV7-9 and J usage is TRBJ2-1; TRBD1 matches 7 bases. J lost 0 bases, V lost 6 bases, and 8 bases had no gene match. Looked up from germline, CDR1 is SEHNR and CDR2 is FQNEAQ (reference sequence). The CDR3 extends over 16 amino acids. CDR3 nucleotide sequence: TGTGCCAGCAGAGAAGGACAGGCCAGCTCCTACAATGAGCAGTTCTTC. Translating it yields CASREGQASSYNEQFF. The full variable domain, completed using reference TRBV7-9 and TRBJ2-1, is DTGVSQNPRHKITKRGQNVTFRCDPISEHNRLYWYRQTLGQGPEFLTYFQNEAQLEKSRLLSDRFSAERPKGSFSTLEIQRTEQGDSAMYLCASREGQASSYNEQFFGPGTRLTVL.

The chain has TRBV7-8 and TRBJ2-3; TRBD2 matches at 8 bases. The germline gives CDR1 SGHVS, CDR2 FQNEAQ. The CDR3 sequence is 17 residues long. Losses at the gene ends were 1 base for V and 0 bases for J; bases not matched to a gene: 6. The CDR3 coding sequence is TGTGCCAGCAGCTTAGTTAGCGGGGCTCCGAGCACAGATACGCAGTATTTT. It codes for CASSLVSGAPSTDTQYF.

The chain is built from TRBV7-3 and TRBJ2-2; D is possibly TRBD2 (7 bases). Germline loops: CDR1 SGHTA, CDR2 FQGTGA. The length of the CDR3 is 14 residues. Trimming cost V 1 base and J 7 bases, with 10 bases left between them. Here the CDR3 DNA reads TGTGCCAGCAGCTTAAACAGGGAGGGCGGGGAGCTGTTTTTT. Protein sequence: CASSLNREGGELFF. Supplemented by reference TRBV7-3 and TRBJ2-2, the full variable domain reads GAGVSQTPSNKVTEKGKYVELRCDPISGHTALYWYRQSLGQGPEFLIYFQGTGAADDSGLPNDRFFAVRPEGSVSTLKIQRTERGDSAVYLCASSLNREGGELFFGEGSRLTVL.

V is TRBV14 and J is TRBJ1-5, with 7 bases that match TRBD1. Germline V gene data show CDR1 as SGHDN and CDR2 as FVKESK. J gave up 0 bases and V 6 bases, and 8 bases lay outside the gene matches. The CDR3 sequence is 16 residues long. CDR3 nucleotide sequence: TGTGCCAGCAGTCGACGATGGGACAGTAGCAATCAGCCCCAGCATTTT. It translates to CASSRRWDSSNQPQHF.

This clone was observed a few times. This chain uses TRBV15 with TRBJ1-5; D might be TRBD1 (5 bases). The CDR3 spans 13 residues. Trimming pared 0 bases from V and 7 bases from J, leaving 7 bases between. CDR1 is LNHNV and CDR2 is YYDKDF in the germline V gene (reference sequence). The CDR3 DNA reads TGTGCCACCAGCAGAGAATACAGGCAGCCCCAGCATTTT. Its protein is CATSREYRQPQHF.

The genes are TRBV7-9 and TRBJ2-3; D might be TRBD2 (7 bases). CDR3 length equals 16 residues. Looked up from germline, CDR1 is SEHNR and CDR2 is FQNEAQ (reference sequence). The V and J ends lost 3 bases and 6 bases respectively, with 19 bases between them. CDR3: CASSLAQGGGRDTQYF. For the CDR3, the DNA is TGTGCCAGCAGCTTGGCGCAGGGCGGGGGCCGGGATACGCAGTATTTT.

The chain uses TRBV6-5 and TRBJ2-1; the match to TRBD2 covers 7 bases. CDR1 is MNHEY, CDR2 SVGAGI, per germline. J was trimmed by 7 bases and V by 7 bases; bases with no gene match: 13. The CDR3 totals 15 residues. CDR3 DNA: TGTGCCAGCACCACCTCCAGCGGGGCCTTTAATGAGCAGTTCTTC. Its protein is CASTTSSGAFNEQFF.

The rearrangement joins TRBV6-5 to TRBJ2-7, with 7 nucleotides matching TRBD1. J gave up 6 bases and V 6 bases, and 2 bases lay outside the gene matches. Germline V lookup: CDR1 MNHEY, CDR2 SVGAGI. This CDR3 contains 11 residues. The CDR3 DNA reads as TGTGCCAGCAGGACAGGGACCGAGCAGTACGTC. Its translation: CASRTGTEQYV.

J is TRBJ2-7 and V is TRBV27; 10 positions agree with TRBD1. The CDR3 is 16 amino acids. Germline CDR1 MNHEY, CDR2 SMNVEV (reference sequence). With V trimmed by 5 bases and J by 2 bases, 9 bases remained unmatched. The CDR3 nucleotides read TGTGCCAGCAGTATTCGACAGGGGGCGCTTCCCTACGAGCAGTACTTC. The encoded protein is CASSIRQGALPYEQYF.

The chain uses TRBV11-2 and TRBJ2-1; 10 nucleotides agree with TRBD2. This CDR3 spans 17 amino acids. The germline V gene encodes CDR1 SGHAT and CDR2 FQNNGV. J was trimmed by 5 bases and V by 1 base; bases with no gene match: 8. CDR3 amino acids: CASSLGTGLADNNEQFF. DNA of the CDR3: TGTGCCAGCAGCTTAGGGACTGGACTAGCGGATAACAATGAGCAGTTCTTC.

This sequence joins TRBV4-2 and TRBJ1-5; 7 positions match TRBD1. The CDR3 runs 16 residues. V lost 3 bases and J lost 7; bases outside the gene matches: 12. Germline V gene lookup returns CDR1 LGHNA and CDR2 YNFKEQ. CDR3 nucleotides: TGTGCCAGCAGCCACCACGGACAGGTTGGCTTGCAGCCCCAGCATTTT. Translated, it gives CASSHHGQVGLQPQHF.

This sequence joins TRBV6-4 and TRBJ2-1; TRBD2 matches at 8 bases. V trimming: 3 bases; J trimming: 4 bases; junction bases outside the gene matches: 5. Germline V gene sequence: CDR1 MRHNA, CDR2 SNTAGT. This CDR3 spans 15 amino acids. CDR3 DNA sequence: TGTGCCAGCAGTGAAGTAGCGGGGCGGTACAATGAGCAGTTCTTC. As protein: CASSEVAGRYNEQFF.

V is TRBV2 and J is TRBJ1-3; D remains ambiguous. The germline V gene encodes CDR1 SNHLY and CDR2 FYNNEI. The CDR3 covers 13 residues. V was trimmed by 7 bases and J by 2 bases, leaving 9 bases between them. Here the CDR3 reads CASTDTTGNTIYF. The CDR3 coding sequence is TGTGCCAGCACAGACACCACTGGAAACACCATATATTTT.

This clone was recorded once. The rearrangement links TRBV5-4 to TRBJ2-3; 8 bases are a match to TRBD1. Germline trimming cut 4 bases from V and 3 bases from J; bases unmatched to any gene: 7. This CDR3 is 15 amino acids long. The germline CDR1 and CDR2 sequences are SGHNT and YYREEE (reference sequence). In DNA, the CDR3 is TGTGCCAGCAGCCCGGGGACAGGAACAACAGATACGCAGTATTTT. This codes for CASSPGTGTTDTQYF.

The chain links TRBV7-3 to TRBJ1-1; tentative D call: TRBD1 (5 bases). CDR1 is SGHTA, CDR2 FQGTGA, per germline. Trimming left V 4 bases short and J 0 bases short, with 18 bases between. The CDR3 sequence is 17 residues long. The CDR3 nucleotides are TGTGCCAGCAGCTCCGACCCTAGGGGAGGGATGAACACTGAAGCTTTCTTT. Amino acids: CASSSDPRGGMNTEAFF.

The chain is built from TRBV12-5 and TRBJ2-5, with D possibly TRBD2 on 7 matching bases. Germline CDR1 LGHNT, CDR2 FRNRAP. The CDR3 is made up of 16 amino acids. V was trimmed by 2 bases and J by 4 bases, leaving 17 bases between them. CDR3 protein: CASGLSFGGGSETQYF. CDR3 bases: TGTGCTAGTGGTTTGTCGTTTGGGGGGGGCTCAGAGACCCAGTACTTC.

The chain employs TRBV29-1 and TRBJ2-5; 10 bases are shared with TRBD2. Per germline, CDR1 SQVTM and CDR2 ANQGSEA. V lost 5 bases and J lost 5; bases outside the gene matches: 2. CDR3 length equals 12 residues. The CDR3 reads CSVKRGGETQYF. CDR3 DNA sequence: TGCAGCGTTAAGCGGGGGGGGGAGACCCAGTACTTC.

CDR3 bases: TGTGCCAGCAGGCCAGCGGGCTTAGAGACCCAGTACTTC. Its protein is CASRPAGLETQYF. This chain uses TRBV5-4 with TRBJ2-5, with D possibly TRBD2 on 6 matching bases. V was shortened by 5 bases and J by 4 bases, with 12 bases between the two germline ends. This CDR3 region has 13 residues. The germline CDR1 and CDR2 sequences are SGHNT and YYREEE (reference sequence). Full variable domain (outside the CDR3, taken from reference TRBV5-4 and TRBJ2-5): ETGVTQSPTHLIKTRGQQVTLRCSSQSGHNTVSWYQQALGQGPQFIFQYYREEENGRGNFPPRFSGLQFPNYSSELNVNALELDDSALYLCASRPAGLETQYFGPGTRLLVL.

The rearrangement links TRBV28 to TRBJ1-5, with no clear D. The germline V gene encodes CDR1 MDHEN and CDR2 SYDVKM. This CDR3 contains 13 residues. V lost 7 bases and J lost 3, with 10 bases in between. This CDR3 reads CASTSGFNQPQHF. In DNA form, the CDR3 reads TGTGCCAGCACCTCAGGTTTCAATCAGCCCCAGCATTTT.

CDR3 amino acids: CASSSEDPYTEAFF. CDR3 bases: TGTGCCAGCAGCTCGGAGGACCCGTACACTGAAGCTTTCTTT. This chain connects TRBV5-5 to TRBJ1-1; D not resolved. The CDR3 has 14 amino acids. The ends were cut back, 3 bases at V and 3 bases at J, with 12 bases in the middle. Germline values: CDR1 SGHKS, CDR2 YYEKEE (reference sequence).

This clone was detected once. The chain has TRBV4-1 and TRBJ2-7, with D perhaps TRBD1 (6 bases). Germline V lookup: CDR1 MGHRA, CDR2 YSYEKL. There are 13 residues in the CDR3. V was shortened by 5 bases and J by 4 bases, with 12 bases between the two germline ends. Here the CDR3 DNA reads TGCGCCAGCAGCAGCACCACAGGGTACGAGCAGTACTTC. Amino acids: CASSSTTGYEQYF.

A word on this clone: The same CDR3 is also encoded by other DNA sequences in this sample. The chain carries TRBV28 and TRBJ1-6, with D possibly TRBD1 on 5 matching bases. The germline gives CDR1 MDHEN, CDR2 SYDVKM. The ends were cut back, 2 bases at V and 8 bases at J, with 10 bases in the middle. This CDR3 region has 14 residues. The chain's CDR3 is CASSLGGRHSPLHF. The CDR3 nucleotides are TGTGCCAGCAGTTTAGGGGGGAGGCATTCACCCCTCCACTTT.